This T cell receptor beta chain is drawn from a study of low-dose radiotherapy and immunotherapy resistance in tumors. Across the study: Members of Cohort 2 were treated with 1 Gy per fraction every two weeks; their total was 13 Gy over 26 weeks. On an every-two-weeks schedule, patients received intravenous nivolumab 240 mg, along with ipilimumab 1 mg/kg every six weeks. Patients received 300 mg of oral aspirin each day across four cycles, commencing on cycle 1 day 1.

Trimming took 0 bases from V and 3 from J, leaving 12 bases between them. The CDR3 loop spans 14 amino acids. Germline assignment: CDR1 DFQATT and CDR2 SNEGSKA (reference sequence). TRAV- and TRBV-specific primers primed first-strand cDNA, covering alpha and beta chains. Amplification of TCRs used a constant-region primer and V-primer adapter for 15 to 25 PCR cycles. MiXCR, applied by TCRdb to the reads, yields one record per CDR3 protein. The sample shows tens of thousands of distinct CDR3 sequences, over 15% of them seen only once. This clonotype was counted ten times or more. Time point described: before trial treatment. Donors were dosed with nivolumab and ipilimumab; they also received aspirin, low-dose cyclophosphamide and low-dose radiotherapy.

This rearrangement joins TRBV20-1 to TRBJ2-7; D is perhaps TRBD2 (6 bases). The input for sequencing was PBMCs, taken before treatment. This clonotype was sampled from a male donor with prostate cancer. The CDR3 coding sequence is TGCAGTGCTAGAGATCTCGAGGGAGGCTACGAGCAGTACTTC. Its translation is CSARDLEGGYEQYF.